This paragraph covers one TCR beta chain sequence. Its antigen is not identified. This CDR3 has 15 amino acids. CDR1 is SGHDT and CDR2 is YYEEEE in the germline V gene. V dropped 1 base and J dropped 2 bases, with 7 bases sitting between them. These data originate in a study of cytomegalovirus exposure and HLA in healthy donors. Study context: Ancestry clustering placed 81% of some 400 genotyped donors in the Caucasian-associated cluster.

Whole-study findings and limits: Among the sequence variants, a highly shared cluster was likely an artifact of sequencing. As confirmed in vitro, three CMV-associated chains were specific for CMV antigens. Sequencing depth roughly uniform across donors was assumed in presence/absence analyses.

The PCR employed 60 Vbeta primers together with 13 Jbeta primers. TCRdb's copy holds only in-frame clones and misses some; the assay was immunoSEQ multiplex PCR. Of 95,000 to 150,000 clones listed, around three quarters are singletons. J is TRBJ2-6 and V is TRBV5-6, with D tentatively TRBD2 (6 bases). The sequencing sample was made of PBMCs. The receptor was isolated from a man in his forties or fifties in good health and CMV-seronegative. CDR3 in amino acids: CASSLWGAGANVLTF. The CDR3 nucleotides are TGTGCCAGCAGCTTGTGGGGGGCTGGGGCCAACGTCCTGACTTTC.